These 6 T cell receptor beta chains were sequenced from one sample in a study of early T cells in non-severe SARS-CoV-2 infection. One entry per CDR3 protein, called by TCRdb with MiXCR from the 5' RACE reads. The sample has roughly 46,000 distinct CDR3 sequences; around 10% are singletons. This sample comprised whole blood, obtained at baseline. Receptors originate from an adult who was a healthcare worker with PCR-confirmed SARS-CoV-2 infection or an uninfected control (not recorded which).

CDR3 bases: TGTGCCAGCAGTGGACAGACAGAGACCCAGTACTTC. Encoded protein: CASSGQTETQYF. The V gene is TRBV2, the J gene TRBJ2-5; D may be TRBD1 (5 bases). Trimming pared 4 bases from V and 4 bases from J, leaving 7 bases between. Germline CDR1 SNHLY, CDR2 FYNNEI. The CDR3 contains 12 residues.

There are a few counts of this clonotype. V usage is TRBV28 and J usage is TRBJ1-5; weak D call: TRBD1 (6 bases). Germline CDR1 MDHEN, CDR2 SYDVKM. The ends were cut back, 3 bases at V and 6 bases at J, with 12 bases in the middle. The length of the CDR3 is 14 residues. In DNA form, the CDR3 reads TGTGCCAGCAGTTTCCTCGGCAGGGGTCAGCCCCAGCATTTT. Its translation: CASSFLGRGQPQHF.

This sequence joins TRBV3-1 and TRBJ1-2; D perhaps matches TRBD1 (5 bases). The CDR3 sequence is 16 residues long. Per germline, CDR1 LGHDT and CDR2 YNNKEL (reference sequence). V lost 0 bases to trimming and J lost 2 bases, with 13 bases between them. The CDR3 DNA is TGTGCCAGCAGCCAAGATCGGGTGGCAGGGAACTATGGCTACACCTTC. Its protein is CASSQDRVAGNYGYTF.

The V and J genes are TRBV30 and TRBJ1-2, with 7 bases that match TRBD1. Germline V lookup: CDR1 GTSNPN, CDR2 SVGIG (reference sequence). The V gene end was trimmed by 3 bases and the J gene end by 5 bases; junction bases not matched to a gene: 9. This CDR3 is built from 14 residues. CDR3 nucleotides: TGTGCCTGGAGGACAAAACAGGGGCTATATGGCTACACCTTC. Amino acids: CAWRTKQGLYGYTF. The full variable domain, rest sourced from reference TRBV30 and TRBJ1-2, is SQTIHQWPATLVQPVGSPLSLECTVEGTSNPNLYWYRQAAGRGLQLLFYSVGIGQISSEVPQNLSASRPQDRQFILSSKKLLLSDSGFYLCAWRTKQGLYGYTFGSGTRLTVV.

This clonotype was detected ten times or more. One end of the junction varies from germline; a read error may be responsible. The V and J genes are TRBV7-7 and TRBJ2-5; D ambiguous. The CDR3 is made up of 13 amino acids. Germline values: CDR1 SSHAT, CDR2 FNYEAQ (reference sequence). The CDR3 reads CASSPTNSETQYF. CDR3 in DNA: TGTGCTAGCAGCCCCACGAATAGTGAGACCCAGTACTTC.

Ten or more counts support this clonotype. This rearrangement joins TRBV29-1 to TRBJ1-1; D is ambiguous. The CDR3 contains 15 residues. Germline CDR1 and CDR2: SQVTM and ANQGSEA. V was clipped by 2 bases and J by 0 bases, with 13 bases between them. CDR3 sequence reads: CSVEQIGQLNTEAFF. The CDR3 nucleotides read TGCAGCGTTGAACAGATAGGGCAGTTGAACACTGAAGCTTTCTTT. Complete variable domain (other parts from reference TRBV29-1 and TRBJ1-1): SAVISQKPSRDICQRGTSLTIQCQVDSQVTMMFWYRQQPGQSLTLIATANQGSEATYESGFVIDKFPISRPNLTFSTLTVSNMSPEDSSIYLCSVEQIGQLNTEAFFGQGTRLTVV.